Listed below are T cell receptor beta chains from one sample, sequenced in a study of blood T cell repertoires in COVID-19. The method was immunoSEQ multiplex PCR; TCRdb's version includes in-frame clones alone and lacks a portion of them. The data contain hundreds of thousands of clones, 88% of them singletons. Sequencing was carried out using peripheral blood. The receptors stem from a woman younger than 45 with COVID-19, enrolled during active disease. Each CDR3 is given with its conserved first and last residue. The order of the fields is V gene, J gene, CDR3 protein.

TRBV24-1	TRBJ1-1	CATTRSGNTEAFF
TRBV20-1	TRBJ2-7	CSAGDWGEQYF
TRBV9	TRBJ2-3	CASSVELGLDTQYF
TRBV6-5	TRBJ2-3	CASSISGRVTDTQYF
TRBV28	TRBJ1-4	CASLGRVREKLFF
TRBV2	TRBJ2-3	CASTGTAYTDTQYF
TRBV5-6	TRBJ1-5	CASSSGNQPQHF
TRBV29-1	TRBJ1-5	CSVVVGGSYQPQHF
TRBV24-1	TRBJ2-3	CATSDQIGGTQYF
TRBV2	TRBJ1-5	CASRVLRGQPQHF
TRBV19	TRBJ2-5	CASSIDSGGGQTQYF
TRBV4-1	TRBJ1-3	CASSQGDRARNTIYF
TRBV5-1	TRBJ2-2	CASSSGSLGGELFF
TRBV12-3/TRBV12-4	TRBJ1-6	CASSLRSGSPLHF
TRBV5-1	TRBJ2-3	CASSLSSGGPDTQYF
TRBV4-2	TRBJ1-4	CASSQDVQGGEKLFF
TRBV19	TRBJ1-1	CASSAWDSLEAFF
TRBV3-1/TRBV3-2	TRBJ1-2	CASSQGLSGQNYGYTF
TRBV4-1	TRBJ1-1	CASSQDPGLNTEAFF
TRBV27	TRBJ1-2	CASSSAEYLNYGYTF
TRBV11-2	TRBJ2-7	CASSLSVGQTYEQYF
TRBV6-5	TRBJ1-1	CASSYGTAQNTEAFF
TRBV2	TRBJ2-7	CASSERGSYEQYF
TRBV4-1	TRBJ2-1	CASSQAGTRSNEQFF
TRBV5-4	TRBJ2-2	CASSSMTEPTGELFF
TRBV9	TRBJ2-7	CASSVAGSYEQYF
TRBV6-5	TRBJ1-6	CASSYSTRANSPLHF
TRBV27	TRBJ1-6	CASNPGVGNSPLHF
TRBV27	TRBJ1-1	CASSLSNRGAEAFF
TRBV3-1/TRBV3-2	TRBJ1-5	CASSQGQADQPQHF
TRBV6-5	TRBJ2-3	CASSSSDTQYF
TRBV19	TRBJ2-1	CASSSGGGQRNSSYNEQFF
TRBV19	TRBJ2-1	CASTAGLHEQFF
TRBV7-3	TRBJ2-1	CASSLLYGGLLFF
TRBV24-1	TRBJ2-2	CATSDLGTGYTGELFF
TRBV16	TRBJ1-6	CASSQGQGSSPLHF
TRBV6-2/TRBV6-3	TRBJ2-3	CASSRGGRTDTQYF
TRBV6-5	TRBJ2-1	CASSYGDEQFF
TRBV4-1	TRBJ2-2	CASSLRQGQTPGELFF
TRBV24-1	TRBJ2-3	CATSVSGRTDTQYF
TRBV5-6	TRBJ1-5	CASSLAGGQPQHF